This TCR beta chain was retrieved from a study of blood T cells in healthy people across ages (dated by TCRdb to about 2015). For the study in its entirety: In model experiments, template switching captured about one uniquely barcoded TCR beta cDNA molecule for every two T cells. The study measured age-related changes in TCR beta repertoire diversity using deep sequencing normalized with unique cDNA molecular identifiers. The donors were split into four age groups: young (average around 17 years), middle-aged (39), aged (more than 55) and long-lived (over 80). To avoid experimental bias, donors of different ages were spread randomly across the sequencing lanes. For two donors (one aged 18 to 30 and one aged 80 or older), the study analyzed two additional independent replicas of 1 million unique cDNA reads from the same blood draw.

From the cysteine up to the phenylalanine, the CDR3 has a length of 15 residues. Only the CDR3 part of the read is kept: 45 bases, read in frame from the first base. According to the germline V gene, CDR1 reads LGHNA and CDR2 reads YNFKEQ. The V end loses 7 bases and the J end loses 6 bases, and a stretch of 18 bases separates them. What the research found in general, with its limitations: Observed TCR beta diversity per million T cells fell roughly linearly with age, and a significant reduction was already apparent by age around 44. Compared with the aged group, the long-lived group had more naive CD4+ T cells, fewer expanded clones and increased TCR diversity, a pattern suggesting age selection. Since profiling was done on bulk unsorted PBMCs, naive and antigen-experienced compartments could not be conclusively compared. A strong correlation was found between observed TCR beta diversity and the percentage of naive T cells measured by flow cytometry. Because donor CMV infection status was unknown, age-related changes in expanded clonotypes were potentially confounded. Estimates of total diversity based on one million sequenced T cells were regarded as lower bounds and as underestimates.

This clonotype has just a few counts. Its specific antigen is unknown. Qualities for individual bases were not recorded, and no much larger clone is one base off. The 39 donors, aged about 6 to 100 years, were systemically healthy Caucasian individuals from Russia. Each donor gave ten milliliters of peripheral blood, collected into EDTA-treated Vacutainer tubes. Ficoll-Paque density-gradient centrifugation was used to isolate PBMCs, with at least 7 million per sample. Trizol reagent was used to extract total RNA from PBMCs, with at least 5.5 micrograms per sample. For every donor, flow cytometry on a PBMC aliquot measured the percentage of naive CD45RAhigh/CD27high T cells. Library preparation was by 5' RACE. The instrument was an Illumina HiSeq 2500. A second PCR of about 6 to 11 cycles was run with a J-beta primer mix and a sample-barcoded 5' primer. A unique molecular identifier was introduced onto each TCR beta cDNA molecule by a template-switch 5' adaptor carrying 12 random nucleotides. At least 2.5 million CDR3-containing paired-end reads were obtained from each sample. First-strand cDNA was synthesized from all RNA with the Mint cDNA synthesis kit, primed by a TRBC-specific oligonucleotide. After uracil-DNA glycosylase treatment, a first 18-cycle PCR used universal primers M1SS and BC2_uni_R on all cDNA. The authors' analysis ran thus. For normalization, 1 million high-quality reads were randomly selected from each sample, with every read carrying a distinct molecular identifier. Instead of being binned into consensus sequences, reads that shared molecular identifiers were thrown out. CDR3 identification, clonotype clustering and error correction used MiTCR with a Q25 quality threshold and the strictest error-elimination algorithm. A nonparametric unseen species model with Euler transformation was used to estimate a lower bound on total TCR beta diversity. TCRdb passed the public sequencing reads through fastp at Q25 and MiXCR, retaining productive beta sequences. One record per CDR3 amino acid sequence lists the most common genes and DNA. The V and J calls shown here were made by TCRdb, not taken from the authors' results. This sample comprises fewer than 900,000 distinct CDR3 sequences, around 36% of them detected only once. The ten top clones hold approximately 12% of the sample.

The receptor was isolated from a man between 18 and 35 years old in good health. Recombination linked TRBV4-2 to TRBJ1-4; TRBD1 is a possible D gene, resting on 5 matching bases. Sequences were obtained from blood. The CDR3 reads as follows: CASNSGAGEDEKLFF. The DNA sequence is TGTGCCAGCAACAGCGGCGCGGGGGAGGATGAAAAACTGTTTTTT.